The 16 T cell receptor beta chains given below trace back to one sample, sequenced in a study of T cells in Graves' hyperthyroidism and ophthalmopathy. Amplified regions were TCR beta CDR3 sequences from RNA transcripts. First-round RT-PCR of the TCR CDR3 relied on the HTBI primer set. MiXCR was run by TCRdb on the multiplex PCR reads, yielding one entry per CDR3 protein. Counted here are under 700,000 distinct CDR3 sequences, approximately 16% occurring once; the ten biggest clones make up 18%. Sequencing was carried out using blood. The receptors derive from a woman aged 18-30 years with Graves' hyperthyroidism.

The V call is TRBV12-5, the J call TRBJ2-1, with D hard to call. Germline CDR1 LGHNT, CDR2 FRNRAP. CDR3 length equals 13 residues. V was cut by 6 bases and J by 6 bases, with 12 bases left in between. The CDR3 loop is CASGPRNINEQFF. CDR3 nucleotides: TGTGCTAGTGGACCCAGGAACATCAATGAGCAGTTCTTC. The full variable domain, completed using reference TRBV12-5 and TRBJ2-1, is DARVTQTPRHKVTEMGQEVTMRCQPILGHNTVFWYRQTMMQGLELLAYFRNRAPLDDSGMPKDRFSAEMPDATLATLKIQPSEPRDSAVYFCASGPRNINEQFFGPGTRLTVL.

This clonotype was found many times. This sequence joins TRBV12-3 or TRBV12-4 and TRBJ1-5, with 11 bases fitting TRBD1. The CDR3 covers 16 residues. The ends lost 5 bases at V and 1 base at J; junction bases unmatched: 4. The CDR3 protein is CASSPWDRGSNQPQHF. DNA of the CDR3: TGTGCCAGCAGTCCTTGGGACAGGGGGAGCAATCAGCCCCAGCATTTT.

This clonotype has only one observation. A much larger clone lies a single base off, so this may be a read error. The V gene is TRBV10-3, the J gene TRBJ2-1, with TRBD1 identical over 9 bases. J was trimmed by 13 bases and V by 5 bases; bases with no gene match: 12. Germline CDR1 is ENHRY and CDR2 is SYGVKD. This CDR3 is built from 14 residues. For the CDR3, the DNA is TGTGCCATCAGTAACAGGGGGCATCAAGAGACCCAGTTCTTC. Protein sequence: CAISNRGHQETQFF.

This clonotype was seen repeatedly, ten times or more. The CDR3 region has the DNA TGTGCCAGCAGGGGGACTAGCGAGAGCTCCTACAATGAGCAGTTCTTC. Protein: CASRGTSESSYNEQFF. The chain is built from TRBV28 and TRBJ2-1; 10 bases line up with TRBD2. Germline V CDR1 and CDR2: MDHEN, SYDVKM. This CDR3 has 16 amino acids. The J segment lost 0 bases and the V segment lost 6 bases, leaving 5 bases of the junction unmatched.

This chain links TRBV4-1 with TRBJ2-1; D not certain. CDR1 and CDR2 from the germline V gene are MGHRA and YSYEKL. This CDR3 region has 13 residues. The ends were cut back, 0 bases at V and 7 bases at J, with 7 bases in the middle. The CDR3: CASSQDPVNEQFF. The DNA of the CDR3 is TGCGCCAGCAGCCAAGATCCCGTGAATGAGCAGTTCTTC.

This clonotype was detected many times. The chain recombines TRBV6-4 with TRBJ2-2, with TRBD2 matching 7 bases. Unmatched junction bases numbered 4, after V lost 2 bases and J lost 4 bases. CDR1 and CDR2 (germline): MRHNA, SNTAGT. The CDR3 loop spans 15 amino acids. CDR3 DNA sequence: TGTGCCAGCAGTGACAGGGGCGGGAGCACCGGGGAGCTGTTTTTT. It codes for CASSDRGGSTGELFF.

This clonotype was detected many times. This chain joins TRBV7-2 and TRBJ2-5; D might be TRBD2 (5 bases). This CDR3 has 17 amino acids. Germline V gene lookup returns CDR1 SGHTA and CDR2 FQGNSA. The V end was cut by 4 bases, the J end by 5 bases, with 23 bases between. CDR3 DNA sequence: TGTGCCAGCAGCTCGGTTGGGCGGGTCCCTTTCGGGGAGACCCAGTACTTC. Residues: CASSSVGRVPFGETQYF.

This chain links TRBV18 with TRBJ1-3, with D possibly TRBD1 on 5 matching bases. The CDR3 totals 14 residues. Germline lookup yields CDR1 KGHSH and CDR2 LQKENI. With 5 bases removed from V and 2 bases from J, the gap between germline ends came to 10 bases. The CDR3 DNA sequence: TGTGCCAGCTCATCGGACATAACTGGAAACACCATATATTTT. Translated, it gives CASSSDITGNTIYF.

There are a few counts of this clonotype. This chain uses TRBV5-6 with TRBJ1-5, with D maybe TRBD1 (6 bases). This CDR3 is 19 amino acids long. V was cut by 0 bases and J by 0 bases, with 19 bases left in between. Germline assignment: CDR1 SGHDT and CDR2 YYEEEE. The CDR3 region is CASSLEVGTPFYSNQPQHF. The DNA for the CDR3 is TGTGCCAGCAGCTTGGAGGTGGGGACACCATTTTATAGCAATCAGCCCCAGCATTTT.

A word on this clonotype: A much more abundant neighbour one base away suggests this may be a read error. It is likely a read error, because the conserved phenylalanine at the end of the CDR3 is missing. V gene TRBV20-1 combines with J gene TRBJ2-5; TRBD2 matches at 14 bases. There are 16 residues in the CDR3. V was clipped by 0 bases and J by 5 bases; unmatched bases: 5. Germline V gene lookup returns CDR1 DFQATT and CDR2 SNEGSKA (reference sequence). This CDR3 reads CSARDPGLAGVETQYL. Here the CDR3 DNA reads TGCAGTGCTAGAGATCCGGGACTAGCGGGAGTGGAGACCCAGTACCTC.

This clonotype was counted ten times or more. A read error may produce the germline difference seen at one junction end. This chain links TRBV7-2 with TRBJ2-7; 8 bases agree with TRBD1. Germline CDR1 SGHTA, CDR2 FQGNSA. The CDR3 loop spans 15 amino acids. The CDR3: CASSLTGGVSYERYF. CDR3 nucleotide sequence: TGTGCCAGCAGCTTAACAGGGGGTGTGAGCTACGAGCGGTACTTC.

The V gene is TRBV12-3 or TRBV12-4, the J gene TRBJ2-2; D is undetermined. The V end lost 1 base, the J end lost 1 base, and 10 bases lay between the germline ends. This CDR3 has 16 amino acids. CDR3 residues: CASSLGRLMNTGELFF. The CDR3 nucleotides are TGTGCCAGCAGTTTAGGGAGACTGATGAACACCGGGGAGCTGTTTTTT.

The chain employs TRBV27 and TRBJ1-2; D is possibly TRBD1 (6 bases). Germline values: CDR1 MNHEY, CDR2 SMNVEV (reference sequence). The ends were cut back, 3 bases at V and 8 bases at J, with 16 bases in the middle. The CDR3 covers 14 residues. CDR3 DNA sequence: TGTGCCAGCAGTTTCGGGGGGGGGGGGCGCGGCTACACCTTC. It codes for CASSFGGGGRGYTF.

The sample holds many counts of this clonotype. This chain uses TRBV2 with TRBJ1-3; D uncertain. The CDR3 runs 17 residues. Deletions cut 3 bases from V and 0 bases from J, with 15 bases between. Germline CDR1 reads SNHLY; CDR2 reads FYNNEI. The chain's CDR3 is CASSDGRRVRSGNTIYF. DNA of the CDR3: TGTGCCAGCAGTGATGGAAGGCGGGTCCGCTCTGGAAACACCATATATTTT.

This chain uses TRBV5-6 with TRBJ1-4; maybe TRBD1 (5 bases). Per the germline V gene, CDR1 is SGHDT and CDR2 is YYEEEE. This CDR3 comprises 13 residues. V was clipped by 0 bases and J by 6 bases, with 6 bases between them. For the CDR3, the DNA is TGTGCCAGCAGCTTGGTCAGGGATGAAAAACTGTTTTTT. Translating gives CASSLVRDEKLFF.

This clonotype was detected many times. The J gene is TRBJ2-7, the V gene TRBV11-2, with 8 bases identical to TRBD1. The CDR3 totals 16 residues. CDR1 is SGHAT and CDR2 is FQNNGV in the germline V gene. V dropped 3 bases and J dropped 6; count of bases not matched to a gene: 13. The CDR3 region has the DNA TGTGCCAGCAGCTTGTCAGGGGGCGCCAGGGTCCCCGAGCAGTACTTC. Translation: CASSLSGGARVPEQYF.